The rows below give T cell receptor beta chains drawn from one sample of a study of response to subunit inactivated influenza vaccine. TCRdb analysed the RT-PCR reads with MiXCR anew, one entry per CDR3 protein. In the table there are about 480,000 distinct CDR3 sequences, about a tenth of which are singletons. This specimen consisted of PBMCs from blood, obtained roughly 47 days after vaccination. These receptors were obtained from a man in his forties or fifties who received an inactivated influenza vaccine. Each CDR3 is given without its conserved first and last residue. Each record gives: CDR3 protein, V gene, J gene.

CDR3: ASSPVPGQGRMVETQY
V: TRBV5-1
J: TRBJ2-5

CDR3: ASSRLVFSEQY
V: TRBV27
J: TRBJ2-7

CDR3: SVDSSIFYGYT
V: TRBV29-1
J: TRBJ1-2

CDR3: ASSKQQGSVNEKLF
V: TRBV6-1
J: TRBJ1-4

CDR3: ASSLAPPRDRSTDTQY
V: TRBV27
J: TRBJ2-3

CDR3: ATAPDGNNEQF
V: TRBV10-3
J: TRBJ2-1

CDR3: SAMGSEAEAF
V: TRBV20-1
J: TRBJ1-1

CDR3: ASRTERMAPTYEQY
V: TRBV6-1
J: TRBJ2-7

CDR3: ASSQELLGEQY
V: TRBV4-3
J: TRBJ2-7

CDR3: ASTTGYEDTQY
V: TRBV18
J: TRBJ2-3

CDR3: ASSLQGARF
V: TRBV7-2
J: TRBJ1-1

CDR3: ASRAGNLNEQF
V: TRBV12-3/TRBV12-4
J: TRBJ2-1

CDR3: ASSSAMGYEQY
V: TRBV12-3/TRBV12-4
J: TRBJ2-7

CDR3: ASSLEFRTNTGELF
V: TRBV5-1
J: TRBJ2-2

CDR3: ASSTSRRRVLGWQY
V: TRBV12-3/TRBV12-4
J: TRBJ2-3

CDR3: ASSGQINYNEQF
V: TRBV4-1
J: TRBJ2-1

CDR3: SARDSVRAHDYEQY
V: TRBV20-1
J: TRBJ2-7

CDR3: SAPIGVRYNEQF
V: TRBV20-1
J: TRBJ2-1

CDR3: ASSQFTQETQY
V: TRBV16
J: TRBJ2-5

CDR3: ASSPTYTDTQY
V: TRBV18
J: TRBJ2-3

CDR3: SAPGGRKRALPNEQF
V: TRBV29-1
J: TRBJ2-1